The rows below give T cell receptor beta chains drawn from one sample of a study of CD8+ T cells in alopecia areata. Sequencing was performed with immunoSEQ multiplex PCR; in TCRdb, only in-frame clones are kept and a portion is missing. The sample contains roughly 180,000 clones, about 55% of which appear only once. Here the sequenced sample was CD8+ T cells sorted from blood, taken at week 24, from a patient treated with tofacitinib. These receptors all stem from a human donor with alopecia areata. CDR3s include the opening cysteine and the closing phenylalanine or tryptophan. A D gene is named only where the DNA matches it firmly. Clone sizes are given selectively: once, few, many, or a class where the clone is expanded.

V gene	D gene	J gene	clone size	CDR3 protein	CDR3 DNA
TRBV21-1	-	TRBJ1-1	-	CASSLWEGRTEAFF	TGTGCCAGCAGCCTATGGGAAGGGAGGACTGAAGCTTTCTTT
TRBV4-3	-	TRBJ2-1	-	CASSQDFSYNEQFF	TGCGCCAGCAGCCAAGACTTCTCCTACAATGAGCAGTTCTTC
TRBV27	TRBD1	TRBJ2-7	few	CASNTGQGGVYEQYF	TGTGCCAGCAATACTGGACAGGGAGGAGTCTACGAGCAGTACTTC
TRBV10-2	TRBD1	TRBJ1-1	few	CASSEGTGALEAFF	TGCGCCAGCAGTGAGGGGACAGGCGCGCTTGAAGCTTTCTTT
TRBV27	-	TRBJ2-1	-	CASTSTGLWEQFF	TGTGCCAGCACCTCGACAGGCTTGTGGGAGCAGTTCTTC
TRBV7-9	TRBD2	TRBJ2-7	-	CASSSGGGYEQYF	TGTGCCAGCAGCTCCGGCGGGGGGTACGAGCAGTACTTC
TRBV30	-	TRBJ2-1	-	CAWSVVGYNEQFF	TGTGCCTGGAGTGTAGTAGGTTACAATGAGCAGTTCTTC
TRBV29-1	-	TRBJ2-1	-	CSVASIQVWDEQFF	TGCAGCGTTGCCAGTATCCAGGTTTGGGATGAGCAGTTCTTC
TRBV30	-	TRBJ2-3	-	CAWSPPLGINTDTQYF	TGTGCCTGGAGCCCCCCTTTGGGCATAAACACAGATACGCAGTATTTT
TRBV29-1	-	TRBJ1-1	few	CSVQFDSRGTEAFF	TGCAGCGTCCAATTTGACAGCCGGGGCACTGAAGCTTTCTTT
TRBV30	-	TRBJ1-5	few	CAAGTNNQPQHF	TGTGCGGCCGGGACAAACAATCAGCCCCAGCATTTT
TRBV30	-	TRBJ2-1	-	CAWSYGDSYNEQFF	TGTGCCTGGAGCTACGGGGACTCCTACAATGAGCAGTTCTTC
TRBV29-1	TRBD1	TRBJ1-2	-	CSDLQGVDYGYTF	TGCAGCGACCTACAGGGGGTTGACTATGGCTACACCTTC
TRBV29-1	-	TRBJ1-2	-	CSVGEGDRRIGYTF	TGCAGCGTTGGTGAAGGAGACCGCCGAATCGGCTACACCTTC
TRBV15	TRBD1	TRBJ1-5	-	CATGTGGPNQPQHF	TGTGCCACTGGGACAGGGGGCCCCAATCAGCCCCAGCATTTT
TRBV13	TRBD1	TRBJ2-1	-	CASSLETGTAYNEQFF	TGTGCCAGCAGCTTAGAGACCGGGACAGCTTACAATGAGCAGTTCTTC
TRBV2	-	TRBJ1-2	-	CASSEGKSTSQGYTF	TGTGCCAGCAGTGAAGGCAAATCGACGAGTCAGGGCTACACCTTC
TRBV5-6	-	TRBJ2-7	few	CASSLGDRAADF	TGTGCCAGCAGCTTGGGGGACCGGGCCGCGGACTTC
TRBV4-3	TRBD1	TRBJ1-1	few	CASSQDDRGNTEAFF	TGCGCCAGCAGCCAAGACGACAGGGGCAACACTGAAGCTTTCTTT
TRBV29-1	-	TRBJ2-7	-	CSVLLSDSYEQYF	TGCAGCGTACTCCTTTCAGACTCCTACGAGCAGTACTTC
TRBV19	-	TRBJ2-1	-	CAVLGAGNNEQFF	TGTGCCGTCTTAGGGGCAGGGAACAATGAGCAGTTCTTC
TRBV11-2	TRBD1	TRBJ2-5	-	CASSLRGPGETQYF	TGTGCCAGCAGCTTAAGGGGGCCTGGGGAGACCCAGTACTTC
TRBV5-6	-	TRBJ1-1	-	CASSLGDGEAFF	TGTGCCAGCAGCTTGGGGGACGGTGAAGCTTTCTTT
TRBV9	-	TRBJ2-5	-	CASSTELGLRGKTQYF	TGTGCCAGCAGCACTGAATTAGGACTGCGCGGGAAGACCCAGTACTTC
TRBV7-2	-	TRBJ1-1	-	CASSQTGNTEAFF	TGCGCCAGCAGCCAAACAGGGAACACTGAAGCTTTCTTT
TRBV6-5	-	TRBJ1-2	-	CASSSGPYGYTF	TGTGCCAGCAGTTCGGGGCCTTATGGCTACACCTTC
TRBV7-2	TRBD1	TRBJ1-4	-	CASSFSRDSEKLFF	TGTGCCAGCAGCTTCTCCCGGGACAGTGAAAAACTGTTTTTT
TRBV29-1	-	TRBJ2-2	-	CSAWVNTGELFF	TGCAGCGCCTGGGTAAACACCGGGGAGCTGTTTTTT
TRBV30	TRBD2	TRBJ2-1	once	CAWSAGLATNEQFF	TGTGCCTGGAGTGCGGGACTAGCGACGAATGAGCAGTTCTTC
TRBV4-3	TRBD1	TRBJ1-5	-	CASSQDRGDRGGAQHF	TGCGCCAGCAGCCAAGATCGAGGAGACAGGGGCGGAGCCCAGCATTTT
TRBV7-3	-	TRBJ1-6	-	CASSLLGGDFLHF	TGTGCCAGCAGCTTATTGGGCGGGGACTTTCTCCACTTT
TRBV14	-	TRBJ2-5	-	CASSQDLGQETQYF	TGTGCCAGCAGCCAAGATTTAGGGCAAGAGACCCAGTACTTC
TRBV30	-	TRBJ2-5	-	CAWSVSSREPQYF	TGTGCCTGGAGTGTATCTAGCAGGGAGCCCCAGTACTTC
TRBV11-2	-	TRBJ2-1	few	CASNDGTSYNEQFF	TGTGCCAGCAACGACGGTACCTCCTACAATGAGCAGTTCTTC
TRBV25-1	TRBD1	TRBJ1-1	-	CASSVGTAEAFF	TGTGCCAGCAGTGTCGGGACAGCTGAAGCTTTCTTT
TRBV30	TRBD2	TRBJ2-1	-	CAGGEVSYNEQFF	TGTGCCGGGGGGGAGGTCTCCTACAATGAGCAGTTCTTC
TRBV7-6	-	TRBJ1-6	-	CASSLAGPTYNSPLHF	TGTGCCAGCAGCTTAGCGGGACCGACCTATAATTCACCCCTCCACTTT
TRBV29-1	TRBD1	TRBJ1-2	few	CSVEDRGTGSGYTF	TGCAGCGTGGAGGACAGGGGAACGGGATCTGGCTACACCTTC
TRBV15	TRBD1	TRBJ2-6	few	CATSRTGGDPGANVLTF	TGTGCCACCAGCAGGACAGGGGGAGACCCTGGGGCCAACGTCCTGACTTTC
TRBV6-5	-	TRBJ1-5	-	CASSDAPGQRQHF	TGTGCCAGCAGTGACGCCCCCGGACAGCGCCAGCATTTT
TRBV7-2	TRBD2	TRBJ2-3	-	CASSLEVASGGHMDTQYF	TGTGCCAGCAGCTTAGAAGTGGCTAGCGGGGGTCACATGGATACGCAGTATTTT
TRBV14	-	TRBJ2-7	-	CASSPQGRSYEQYF	TGTGCCAGCAGCCCTCAGGGCCGCTCCTACGAGCAGTACTTC
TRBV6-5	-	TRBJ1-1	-	CASSHDRNTEAFF	TGTGCCAGCAGTCATGACAGAAACACTGAAGCTTTCTTT
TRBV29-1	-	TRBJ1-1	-	CSVEELETDSWNTEAFF	TGCAGCGTTGAAGAATTGGAAACAGATAGCTGGAACACTGAAGCTTTCTTT
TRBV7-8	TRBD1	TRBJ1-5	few	CASSGIGDRNQPQHF	TGTGCCAGCAGCGGGATCGGGGACAGAAATCAGCCCCAGCATTTT
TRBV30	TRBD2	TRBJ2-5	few	CAWSTSGGPTRETQYF	TGTGCCTGGAGTACTAGCGGGGGCCCCACCCGAGAGACCCAGTACTTC
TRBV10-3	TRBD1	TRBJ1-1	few	CAIGETGSTEAFF	TGTGCCATCGGCGAGACAGGGTCTACTGAAGCTTTCTTT